The clone carrying this T cell receptor beta chain was found a few times. Its antigen is as yet unknown. Unmatched junction bases numbered 13, after V lost 0 bases and J lost 2 bases. The CDR3 runs 21 residues. Germline-derived CDR1 and CDR2 are MNHEY and SMNVEV (reference sequence). TCRdb independently ran MiXCR on the reads; one entry per CDR3 protein. The sample consists of 700,000 to 950,000 distinct CDR3 sequences, 30% to 35% of them appearing once. The record originates from a study of T cell repertoires in cytomegalovirus infection. Background on the study: CMV epitopes, recently identified HLA-C-restricted and well-studied HLA-B-restricted, were used. Public TCR beta signatures indicated both CMV infection and matching HLA type. Study-wide points: Frequencies of public TCR beta families were cumulated, and this identified carriers of CMV plus the relevant HLA.

The source is a human donor in good health (CMV status not recorded). Some clones in this sample may be carry-over from other donors' samples. The sample was cultured CD8+ T cells from PBMCs, taken from culture after CMV antigen stimulation. The chain joins TRBV27 to TRBJ2-3, with 14 nucleotides matching TRBD2. This CDR3 is CASSLSPGLAGATFNTDTQYF. In DNA form, the CDR3 reads TGTGCCAGCAGTTTATCCCCGGGACTAGCGGGGGCTACTTTTAACACAGATACGCAGTATTTT.